This T cell receptor beta chain is drawn from a study of cytomegalovirus exposure and HLA in healthy donors. CDR3 length: 13 amino acids. Trimming removed 0 bases from V and 6 bases from J; junction bases left unmatched: 1. Germline CDR1 is SGHKS and CDR2 is YYEKEE (reference sequence). The PCR had 60 Vbeta and 13 Jbeta primers. Some clones are missing from TCRdb's copy, which holds only in-frame ones; the method was immunoSEQ multiplex PCR. The sample has about 85,000 clones; 80% are singletons. The sequenced material came from PBMCs. V is TRBV5-5 and J is TRBJ1-2; 8 bases agree with TRBD1. This sequence originates from a man aged 50 to 59 in good health and CMV-seropositive. The CDR3 loop is CASSLAGGDGYTF. The CDR3 region has the DNA TGTGCCAGCAGCTTGGCAGGGGGCGATGGCTACACCTTC.